These T cell receptor beta chains were read from a single sample in a study of regulatory T cells in long-lasting Graves disease. TCRdb called the multiplex PCR reads again in MiXCR, with one record for every CDR3 protein. This table has over 650,000 distinct CDR3 sequences, around 30% appearing once. This material consisted of peripheral blood mononuclear cells (PBMCs), taken when the disease was refractory, from a patient treated with antithyroid drugs. The receptors were sampled from a female donor with Graves disease. CDR3s leave out the opening cysteine and the closing phenylalanine or tryptophan. Rows give clone size only sometimes, using once, few, many, or a class for an expanded clone.

v_gene,abundance,len,CDR3aa
TRBV30,-,13,AWRTPIHSYNEQF
TRBV2,few,11,ASSLAWMGGYT
TRBV9,few,13,ASSHPQGQGYGYT
TRBV5-6,few,13,ASSLGDAPVETQY
TRBV30,-,13,AWSTQREGLETQY
TRBV15,many,13,ATSRGRGNSYEQY
TRBV5-1,-,9,ATGTNYGYT
TRBV11-2,-,11,ASTNLVSETQY
TRBV3-1,-,14,ASSRKTGQANYGYT
TRBV6-1,many,11,ASRVTGNTEAF
TRBV11-2,many,12,ASSLEAGRYGYT
TRBV20-1,few,14,SARDLSGTANYGYT
TRBV7-9,few,13,ASSLSAGWSYEQY
TRBV6-2/TRBV6-3,many,13,ASIETASPRGEQY
TRBV3-1,few,11,ASSQGTAVQLF
TRBV20-1,few,9,SASSRDGYT
TRBV24-1,-,12,ATSEAGQDGEAF
TRBV4-1,-,12,ASSHLAGLEEQY
TRBV6-2/TRBV6-3,many,11,AAGTGYNSPLH
TRBV7-3,few,13,ASSLPWATNEKLF
TRBV11-2,few,10,ASSVGTGGYT
TRBV28,-,15,ASSLRLAGGKSSQQF
TRBV3-1,-,14,ASSQGGLGGSTEAF
TRBV5-1,-,13,ASSFPNIGTDTQY
TRBV25-1,-,12,ASSDWGEEETQY
TRBV2,-,14,ASSELRPHIYNEQF
TRBV11-2,many,13,ASSLEDRVSYEQY
TRBV28,-,10,ASRDIFQPQH
TRBV28,many,13,ASSLTGTVPKGYT
TRBV19,few,12,ASSMRAGNQPQH
TRBV11-2,-,15,ASSLAAGRAYNSPPH
TRBV19,-,13,ASSKIAGNSYEQY
TRBV29-1,-,8,SVEEGSGS
TRBV7-6,few,14,ASSTGGPMGSDEQF
TRBV6-1,few,13,ASTEGLAGGYEQY
TRBV12-3/TRBV12-4,many,14,ASSLGMGQIGNTIY
TRBV20-1,-,16,SARVLALRGPRDSEAF
TRBV2,many,11,ASVGTGVYGYT
TRBV6-1,-,12,ASRISQGLPESF
TRBV5-5,-,12,ASSLQWENYGYT
TRBV20-1,-,12,SARVPGASETQY
TRBV6-1,many,10,ASTRGNTEAF
TRBV11-3,-,10,ASSEFADTQY
TRBV7-9,once,13,ASSFETSGSYEQY
TRBV20-1,-,11,SARVTSGNTIY
TRBV3-1,-,13,ASSQDTETATEAF
TRBV7-9,-,11,ASSLNLGRGAF
TRBV5-1,-,12,ASSLADREEEAF
TRBV28,many,9,ASITGGGYT
TRBV25-1,-,11,ASQTGIMNEAF
TRBV6-1,few,13,ASSEEPGPNYEQY
TRBV2,-,12,ASTYTTGRETQY
TRBV12-3/TRBV12-4,few,15,ASSHWRSAEGGGVAF
TRBV6-1,few,12,ASTGNTGITEAF